The sequence of this T cell receptor (beta chain) was determined in a study of Graves' ophthalmopathy and Graves' hyperthyroidism. The study amplified TCR beta CDR3 regions using RNA transcripts. Following a first-round RT-PCR that used HTBI primers, a second-round multiplex PCR was carried out. TCRdb reprocessed the multiplex PCR reads via MiXCR and lists one record per CDR3 protein. The table has hundreds of thousands of distinct CDR3 sequences, approximately 21% seen once. What was sequenced was peripheral blood. This receptor was identified in a woman aged 18 to 35 with stable Graves' hyperthyroidism.

This chain's CDR3 is CASSLARLSATQYF. The CDR3 nucleotides read TGTGCCAGCAGTTTGGCTCGTCTTTCAGCGACCCAGTACTTC. This rearrangement joins TRBV27 to TRBJ2-5; D ambiguous. This CDR3 is built from 14 residues. Germline V gene sequence: CDR1 MNHEY, CDR2 SMNVEV (reference sequence). The ends were cut back, 3 bases at V and 7 bases at J, with 15 bases in the middle.